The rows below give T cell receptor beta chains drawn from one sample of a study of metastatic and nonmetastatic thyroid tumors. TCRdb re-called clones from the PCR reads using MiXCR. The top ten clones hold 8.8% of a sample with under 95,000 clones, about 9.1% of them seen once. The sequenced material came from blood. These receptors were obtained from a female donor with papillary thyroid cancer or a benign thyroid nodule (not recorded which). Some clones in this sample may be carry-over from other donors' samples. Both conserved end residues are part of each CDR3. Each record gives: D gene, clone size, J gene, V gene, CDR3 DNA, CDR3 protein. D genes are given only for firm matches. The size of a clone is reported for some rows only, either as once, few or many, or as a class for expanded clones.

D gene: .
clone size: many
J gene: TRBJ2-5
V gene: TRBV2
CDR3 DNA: TGTGCCAGCAGTCTATCCGGGAACCCCCAGACCCAGTACTTC
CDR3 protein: CASSLSGNPQTQYF

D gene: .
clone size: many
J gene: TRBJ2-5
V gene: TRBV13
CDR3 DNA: TGTGCCAGCAGCTTACGGACAATGGGAAAGACCCAGTACTTC
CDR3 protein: CASSLRTMGKTQYF

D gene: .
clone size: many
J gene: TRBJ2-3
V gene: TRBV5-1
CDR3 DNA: TGCGCCAGCAGCTCGGGACAAAACATGGATACGCAGTATTTT
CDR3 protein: CASSSGQNMDTQYF

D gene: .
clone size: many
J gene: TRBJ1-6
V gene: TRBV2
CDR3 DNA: TGTGCCAGCAGTTTGAGACAGAACTCCTATAATTCACCCCTCCACTTT
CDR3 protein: CASSLRQNSYNSPLHF

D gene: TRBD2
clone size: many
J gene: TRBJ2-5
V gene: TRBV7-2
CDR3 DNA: TGTGCCAGCAGCCTAAATAGCGGGGGGGAGACCCAGTACTTC
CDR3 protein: CASSLNSGGETQYF

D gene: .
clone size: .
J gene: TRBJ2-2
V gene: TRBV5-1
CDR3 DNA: TGCGCTGGCAGCTTTGAGGGTACCGGGGAGCTGTTTTTT
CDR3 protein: CAGSFEGTGELFF

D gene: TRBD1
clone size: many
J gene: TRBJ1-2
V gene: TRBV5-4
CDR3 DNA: TGTGCCAGCAGCGCCACCTCCCTGGGACAGGTCAGGGGGCACTATGGCTACACCTTC
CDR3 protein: CASSATSLGQVRGHYGYTF

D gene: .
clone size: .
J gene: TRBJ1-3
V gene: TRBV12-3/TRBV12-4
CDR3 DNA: TGTGCCAGCGGCAAGGGGCTAAACACCATATATTTT
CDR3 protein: CASGKGLNTIYF

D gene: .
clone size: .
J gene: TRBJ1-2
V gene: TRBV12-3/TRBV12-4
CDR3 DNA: TGCGCCAGCAGTCCCCAGACCATGTCCGGCTACACCTTC
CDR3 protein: CASSPQTMSGYTF

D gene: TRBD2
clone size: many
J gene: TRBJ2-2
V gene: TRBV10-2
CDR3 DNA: TGCGCCAGCCTTATCAGCGGGGGCCTGAACACCGGGGAGCTGTTTTTT
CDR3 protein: CASLISGGLNTGELFF

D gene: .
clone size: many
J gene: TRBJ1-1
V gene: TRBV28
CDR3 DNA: TGTGCCAGCAGGCCCGACGGGCGGGGCACTGAAGCTTTCTTT
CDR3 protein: CASRPDGRGTEAFF

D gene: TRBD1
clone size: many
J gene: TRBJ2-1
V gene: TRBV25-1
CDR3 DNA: TGTGCCAGCGGGACAGGGGATGAGCAGTTCTTC
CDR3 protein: CASGTGDEQFF

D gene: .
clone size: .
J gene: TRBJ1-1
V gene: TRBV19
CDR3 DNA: TGTGCCAGTAAGCGGGGGAGTAAATTGCCTGAAGCTTTCTTT
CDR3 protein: CASKRGSKLPEAFF

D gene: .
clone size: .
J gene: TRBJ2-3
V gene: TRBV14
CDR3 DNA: TGTGCCAGCAGCGGACATGTCACAGATGCGCAGTATTTT
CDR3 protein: CASSGHVTDAQYF

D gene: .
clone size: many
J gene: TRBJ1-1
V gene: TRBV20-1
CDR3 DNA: TGCAGTGCTAGTTTGGCGGGGGCGAACACTGAAGCTTTCTTT
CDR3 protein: CSASLAGANTEAFF

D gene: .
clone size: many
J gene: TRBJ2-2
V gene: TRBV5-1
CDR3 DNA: TGCGCCAGCAGCTTAGAAACCCAGGGCACCGGGGAGCTGTTTTTT
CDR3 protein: CASSLETQGTGELFF

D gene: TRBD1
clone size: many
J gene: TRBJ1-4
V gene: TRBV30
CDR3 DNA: TGTGCCTGGAGTGTACTACAGGGGGCTGAAAAACTGTTTTTT
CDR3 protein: CAWSVLQGAEKLFF

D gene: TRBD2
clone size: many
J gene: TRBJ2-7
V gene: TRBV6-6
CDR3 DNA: TGTGCCAGCAGTTATCGGGGGGACGAGCAGTACTTC
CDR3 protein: CASSYRGDEQYF

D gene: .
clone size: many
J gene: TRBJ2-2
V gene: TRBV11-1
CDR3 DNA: TGTGCCAGCAGCTTATGGGCAGGGGGGCACACCGGGGAGCTGTTTTTT
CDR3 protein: CASSLWAGGHTGELFF

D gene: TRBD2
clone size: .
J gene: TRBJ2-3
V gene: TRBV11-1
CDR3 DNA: TGTACCATCAGCTCGGGACTAGCGGACACAGATACGCAGTATTTT
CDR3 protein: CTISSGLADTDTQYF

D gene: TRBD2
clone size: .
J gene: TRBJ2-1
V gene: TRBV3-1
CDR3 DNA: TGTGCCAGCAGCCAAGACACTAGCGGGGGAAGTAATGAGCAGTTCTTC
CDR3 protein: CASSQDTSGGSNEQFF

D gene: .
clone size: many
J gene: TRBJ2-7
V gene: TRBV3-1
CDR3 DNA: TGTGCCAGCAGCCAGCCTCAGGGAGCTCACGAGCAGTACTTC
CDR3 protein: CASSQPQGAHEQYF